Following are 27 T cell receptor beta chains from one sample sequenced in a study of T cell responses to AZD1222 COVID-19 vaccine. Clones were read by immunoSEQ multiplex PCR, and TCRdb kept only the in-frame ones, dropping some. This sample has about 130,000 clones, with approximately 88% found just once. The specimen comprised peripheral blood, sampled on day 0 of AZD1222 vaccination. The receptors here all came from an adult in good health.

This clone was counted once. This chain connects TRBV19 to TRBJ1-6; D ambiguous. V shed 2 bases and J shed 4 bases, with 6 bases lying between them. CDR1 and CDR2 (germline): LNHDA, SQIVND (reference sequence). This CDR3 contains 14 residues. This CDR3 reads CASSIIAYNSPLHF. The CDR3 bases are TGTGCCAGTAGTATAATAGCTTATAATTCACCCCTCCACTTT.

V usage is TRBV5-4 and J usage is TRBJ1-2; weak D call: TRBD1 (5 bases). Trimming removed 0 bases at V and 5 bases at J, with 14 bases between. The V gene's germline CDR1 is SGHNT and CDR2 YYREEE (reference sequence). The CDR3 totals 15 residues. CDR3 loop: CASSLAIDGTYGYTF. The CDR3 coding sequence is TGTGCCAGCAGCTTGGCCATCGACGGGACTTATGGCTACACCTTC.

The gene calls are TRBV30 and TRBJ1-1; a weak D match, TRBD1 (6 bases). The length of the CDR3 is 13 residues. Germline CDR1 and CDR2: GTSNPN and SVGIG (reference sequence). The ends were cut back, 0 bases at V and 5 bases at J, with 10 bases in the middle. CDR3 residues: CAWSVQGRTEAFF. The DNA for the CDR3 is TGTGCCTGGAGTGTACAGGGACGGACTGAAGCTTTCTTT.

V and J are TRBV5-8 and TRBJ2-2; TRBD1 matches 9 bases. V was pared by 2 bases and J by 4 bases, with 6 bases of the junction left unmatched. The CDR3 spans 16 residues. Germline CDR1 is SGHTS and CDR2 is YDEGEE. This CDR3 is CASSLGDRDGTGELFF. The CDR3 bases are TGTGCCAGCAGCTTAGGGGACAGGGATGGCACCGGGGAGCTGTTTTTT.

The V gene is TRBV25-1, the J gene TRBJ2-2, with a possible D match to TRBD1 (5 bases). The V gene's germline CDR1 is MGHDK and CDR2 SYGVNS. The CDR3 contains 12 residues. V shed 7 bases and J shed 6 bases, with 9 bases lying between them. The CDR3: CASKKGAGELFF. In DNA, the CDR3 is TGTGCCAGCAAGAAAGGGGCCGGGGAGCTGTTTTTT.

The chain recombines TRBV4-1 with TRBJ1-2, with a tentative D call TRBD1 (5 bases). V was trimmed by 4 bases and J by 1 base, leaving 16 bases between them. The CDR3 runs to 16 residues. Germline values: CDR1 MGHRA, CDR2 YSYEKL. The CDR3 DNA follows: TGCGCCAGCAGCCCACACGAGGAGGGGATTAACTATGGCTACACCTTC. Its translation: CASSPHEEGINYGYTF.

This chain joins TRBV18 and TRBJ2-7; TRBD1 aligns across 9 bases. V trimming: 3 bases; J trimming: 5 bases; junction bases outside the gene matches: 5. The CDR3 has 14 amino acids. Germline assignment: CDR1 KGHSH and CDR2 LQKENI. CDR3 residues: CASSPGTGFHEQYF. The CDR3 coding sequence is TGTGCCAGCTCACCCGGGACAGGGTTTCACGAGCAGTACTTC.

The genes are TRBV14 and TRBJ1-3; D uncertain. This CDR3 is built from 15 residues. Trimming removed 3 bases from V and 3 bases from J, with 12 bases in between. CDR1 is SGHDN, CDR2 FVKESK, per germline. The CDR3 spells CASSHSRGSGNTIYF. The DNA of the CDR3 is TGTGCCAGCAGCCATTCCCGGGGTAGTGGAAACACCATATATTTT.

The CDR3 sequence is CASSNTGGAVGYGYTF. The CDR3 nucleotides are TGTGCCAGCAGTAATACAGGGGGCGCAGTCGGTTATGGCTACACCTTC. V and J are TRBV25-1 and TRBJ1-2; 9 bases map to TRBD1. This CDR3 region has 16 residues. V dropped 5 bases and J dropped 5; count of bases not matched to a gene: 12. The V gene's germline CDR1 is MGHDK and CDR2 SYGVNS.

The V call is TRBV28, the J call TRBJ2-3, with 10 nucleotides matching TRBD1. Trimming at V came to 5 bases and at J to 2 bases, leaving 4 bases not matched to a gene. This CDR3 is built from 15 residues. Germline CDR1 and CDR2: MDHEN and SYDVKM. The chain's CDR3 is CASSLGTGDTDTQYF. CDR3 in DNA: TGTGCCAGCAGTCTCGGGACAGGGGACACAGATACGCAGTATTTT.

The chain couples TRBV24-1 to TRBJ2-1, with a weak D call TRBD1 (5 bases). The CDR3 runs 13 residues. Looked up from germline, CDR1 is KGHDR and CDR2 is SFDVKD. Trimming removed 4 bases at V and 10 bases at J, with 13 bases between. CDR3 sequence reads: CATSDAPKGEQFF. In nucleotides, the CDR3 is TGTGCCACCAGTGACGCTCCTAAGGGGGAGCAGTTCTTC.

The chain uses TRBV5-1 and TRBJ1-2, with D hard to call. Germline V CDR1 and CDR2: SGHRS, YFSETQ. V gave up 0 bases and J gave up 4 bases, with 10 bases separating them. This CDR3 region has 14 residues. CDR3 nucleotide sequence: TGCGCCAGCAGCTTGGAAAGGGCTGGCTATGGCTACACCTTC. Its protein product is CASSLERAGYGYTF.

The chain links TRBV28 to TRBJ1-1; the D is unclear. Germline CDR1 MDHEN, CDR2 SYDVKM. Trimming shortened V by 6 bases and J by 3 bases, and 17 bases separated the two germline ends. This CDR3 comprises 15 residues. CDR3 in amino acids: CASRLTLGPDTEAFF. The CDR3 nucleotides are TGTGCCAGCAGACTCACTCTAGGACCCGACACTGAAGCTTTCTTT.

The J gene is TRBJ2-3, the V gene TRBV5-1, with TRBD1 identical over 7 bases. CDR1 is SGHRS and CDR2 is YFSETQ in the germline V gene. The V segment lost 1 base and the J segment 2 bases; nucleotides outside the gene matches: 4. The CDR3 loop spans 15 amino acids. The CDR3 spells CASSLQGQLTDTQYF. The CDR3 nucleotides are TGCGCCAGCAGCTTGCAGGGACAGCTCACAGATACGCAGTATTTT.

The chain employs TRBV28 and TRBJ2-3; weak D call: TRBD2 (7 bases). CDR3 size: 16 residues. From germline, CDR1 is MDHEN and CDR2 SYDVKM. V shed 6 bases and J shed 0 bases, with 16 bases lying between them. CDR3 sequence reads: CASRIIGGRSTDTQYF. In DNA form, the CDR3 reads TGTGCCAGCAGGATAATCGGGGGGCGGAGCACAGATACGCAGTATTTT.

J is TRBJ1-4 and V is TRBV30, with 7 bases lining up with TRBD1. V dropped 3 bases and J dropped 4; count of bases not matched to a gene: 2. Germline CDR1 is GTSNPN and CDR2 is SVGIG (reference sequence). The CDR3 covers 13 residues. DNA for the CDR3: TGTGCCTGGAGGGGGGACAGTAATGAAAAACTGTTTTTT. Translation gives CAWRGDSNEKLFF.

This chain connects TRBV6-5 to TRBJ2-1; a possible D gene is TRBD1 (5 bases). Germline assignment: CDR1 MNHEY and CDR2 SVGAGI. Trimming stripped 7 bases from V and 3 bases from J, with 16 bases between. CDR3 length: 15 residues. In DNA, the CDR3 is TGTGCCAGCAACCCCAAGGGGCCAGTCTACAATGAGCAGTTCTTC. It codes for CASNPKGPVYNEQFF.

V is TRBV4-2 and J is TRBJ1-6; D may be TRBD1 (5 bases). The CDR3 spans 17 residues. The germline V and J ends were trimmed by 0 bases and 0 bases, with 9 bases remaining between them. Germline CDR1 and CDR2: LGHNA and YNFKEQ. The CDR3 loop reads CASSQDNTGSYNSPLHF. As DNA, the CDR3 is TGTGCCAGCAGCCAAGATAATACAGGCTCCTATAATTCACCCCTCCACTTT.

CDR3 in amino acids: CASSTGQGQETQYF. The DNA of the CDR3 is TGTGCCAGCAGCACAGGACAGGGACAAGAGACCCAGTACTTC. This chain connects TRBV5-8 to TRBJ2-5, with TRBD1 matching over 8 bases. This CDR3 is 14 amino acids long. With 4 bases clipped from V and 2 bases from J, the junction kept 4 bases outside the gene matches. Germline loops: CDR1 SGHTS, CDR2 YDEGEE.

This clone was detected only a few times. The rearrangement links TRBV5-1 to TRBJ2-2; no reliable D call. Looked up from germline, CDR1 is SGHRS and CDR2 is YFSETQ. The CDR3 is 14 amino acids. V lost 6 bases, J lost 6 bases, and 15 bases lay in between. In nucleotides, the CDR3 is TGCGCCAGCATGGGAAGTGCCGCGCCCGGGGAGCTGTTTTTT. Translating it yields CASMGSAAPGELFF.

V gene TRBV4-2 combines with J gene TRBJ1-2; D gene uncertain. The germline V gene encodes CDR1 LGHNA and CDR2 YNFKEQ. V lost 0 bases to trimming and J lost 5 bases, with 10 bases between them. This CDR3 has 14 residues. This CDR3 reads CASSQERGNYGYTF. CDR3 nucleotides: TGTGCCAGCAGCCAAGAAAGAGGGAATTATGGCTACACCTTC.

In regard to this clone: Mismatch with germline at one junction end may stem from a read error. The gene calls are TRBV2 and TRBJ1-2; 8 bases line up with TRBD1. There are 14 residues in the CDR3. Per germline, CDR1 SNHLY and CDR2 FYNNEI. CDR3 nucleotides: TGTGCCAGCAGTGAAGCCGGACGGACAGGGACCTACGCCTTC. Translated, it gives CASSEAGRTGTYAF.

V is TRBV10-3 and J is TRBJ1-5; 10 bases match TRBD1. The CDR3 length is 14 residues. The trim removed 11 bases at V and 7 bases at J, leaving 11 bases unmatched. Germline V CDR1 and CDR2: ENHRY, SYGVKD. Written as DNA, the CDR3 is TGTGCCCCCCCGGGGGACAGGGGCTCCCAGCCCCAGCATTTT. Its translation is CAPPGDRGSQPQHF.

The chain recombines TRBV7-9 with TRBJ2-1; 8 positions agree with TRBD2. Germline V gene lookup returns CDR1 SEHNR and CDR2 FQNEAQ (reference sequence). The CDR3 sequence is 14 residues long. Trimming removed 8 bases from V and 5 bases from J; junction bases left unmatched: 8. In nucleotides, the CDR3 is TGTGCCAGCGCCGGACTAGCTCGCCACAATGAGCAGTTCTTC. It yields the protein CASAGLARHNEQFF. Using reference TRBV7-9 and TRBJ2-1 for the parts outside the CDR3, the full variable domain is DTGVSQNPRHKITKRGQNVTFRCDPISEHNRLYWYRQTLGQGPEFLTYFQNEAQLEKSRLLSDRFSAERPKGSFSTLEIQRTEQGDSAMYLCASAGLARHNEQFFGPGTRLTVL.

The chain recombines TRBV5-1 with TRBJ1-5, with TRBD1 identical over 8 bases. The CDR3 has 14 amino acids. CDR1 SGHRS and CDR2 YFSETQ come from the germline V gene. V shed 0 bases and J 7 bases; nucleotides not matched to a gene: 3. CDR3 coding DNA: TGCGCCAGCAGCTTGGCAGGGGGCGACCAGCCCCAGCATTTT. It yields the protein CASSLAGGDQPQHF.

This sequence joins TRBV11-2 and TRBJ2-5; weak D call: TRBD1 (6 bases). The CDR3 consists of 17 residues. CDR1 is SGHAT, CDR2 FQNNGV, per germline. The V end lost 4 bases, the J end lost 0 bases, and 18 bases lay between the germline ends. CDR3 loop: CASSSNRVRINQETQYF. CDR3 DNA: TGTGCCAGCAGCTCCAACAGGGTTCGGATAAACCAAGAGACCCAGTACTTC.

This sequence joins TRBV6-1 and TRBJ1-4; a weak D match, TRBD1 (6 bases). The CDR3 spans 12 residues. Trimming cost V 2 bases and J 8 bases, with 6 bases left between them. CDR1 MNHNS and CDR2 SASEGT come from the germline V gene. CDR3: CASSEQGEKLFF. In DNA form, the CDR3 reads TGTGCCAGCAGTGAACAGGGGGAAAAACTGTTTTTT.